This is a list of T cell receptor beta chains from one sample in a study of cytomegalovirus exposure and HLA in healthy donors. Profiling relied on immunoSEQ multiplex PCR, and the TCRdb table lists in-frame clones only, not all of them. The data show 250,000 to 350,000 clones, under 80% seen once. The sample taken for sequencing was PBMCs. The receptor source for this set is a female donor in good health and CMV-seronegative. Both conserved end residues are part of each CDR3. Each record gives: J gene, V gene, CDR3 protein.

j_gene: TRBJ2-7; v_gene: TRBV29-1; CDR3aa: CSVEEGGTEAYEQYF
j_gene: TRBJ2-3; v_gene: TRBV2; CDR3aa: CASSGDSQDTQYF
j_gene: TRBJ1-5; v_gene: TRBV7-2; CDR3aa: CASSPGTGMRQPQHF
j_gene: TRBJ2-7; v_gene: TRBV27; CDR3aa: CATQGAYEQYF
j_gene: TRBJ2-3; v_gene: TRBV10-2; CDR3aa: CASSESGALSTDTQYF
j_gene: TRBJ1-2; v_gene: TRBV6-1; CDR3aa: CASRLQGNYGYTF
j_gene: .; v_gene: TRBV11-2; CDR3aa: CASSPSGSSHEQYF
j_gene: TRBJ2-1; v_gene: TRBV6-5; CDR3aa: CASSYGAGGVEFF
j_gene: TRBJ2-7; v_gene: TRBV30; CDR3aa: CAWSLQGAGEQYF
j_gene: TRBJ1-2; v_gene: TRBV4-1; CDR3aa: CASSQILANYGYTF
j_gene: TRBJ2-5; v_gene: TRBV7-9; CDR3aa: CASSPQGRTQYF
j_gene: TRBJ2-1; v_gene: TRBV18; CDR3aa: CASSPPGQGGQFF
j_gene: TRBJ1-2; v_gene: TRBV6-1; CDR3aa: CASNGGWGYTF
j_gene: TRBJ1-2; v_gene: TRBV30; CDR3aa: CAWRESGDPYGYTF
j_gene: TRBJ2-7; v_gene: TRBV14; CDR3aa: CASSQISGTYEQYF
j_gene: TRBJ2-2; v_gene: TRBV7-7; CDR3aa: CASSSLSNTGELFF
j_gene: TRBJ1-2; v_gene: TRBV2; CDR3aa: CASTVGGDGYTF
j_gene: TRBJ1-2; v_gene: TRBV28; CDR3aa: CASSWRAYGYTF
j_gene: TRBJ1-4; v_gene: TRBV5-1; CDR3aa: CASSWTGLHNEKLFF
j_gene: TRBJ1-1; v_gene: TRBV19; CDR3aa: CASSIGAVNTEAFF
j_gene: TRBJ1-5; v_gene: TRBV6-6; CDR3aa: CASSSGQGGNQPQHF
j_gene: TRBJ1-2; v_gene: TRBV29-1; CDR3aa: CSVDRQAGSNYGYTF
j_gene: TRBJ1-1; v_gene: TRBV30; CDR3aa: CAYRLPGNEAFF
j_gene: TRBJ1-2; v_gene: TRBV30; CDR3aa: CARTDNYGYTF
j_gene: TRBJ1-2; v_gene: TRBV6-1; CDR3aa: CASSEGGYPPGVYGYTF
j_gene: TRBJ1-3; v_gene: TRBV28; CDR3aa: CASSFSYSGNTIYF
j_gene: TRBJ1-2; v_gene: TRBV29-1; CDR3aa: CSVEEDLNYGYTF
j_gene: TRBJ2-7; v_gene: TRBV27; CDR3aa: CASSPFGLGGGLYEQYF
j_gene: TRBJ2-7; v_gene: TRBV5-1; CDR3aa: CASSLASGEMYEQYF
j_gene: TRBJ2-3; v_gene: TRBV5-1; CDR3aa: CASSLRSADTQYF
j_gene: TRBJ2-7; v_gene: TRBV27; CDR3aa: CASRRLGTGGSFSSYEQYF
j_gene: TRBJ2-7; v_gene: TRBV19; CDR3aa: CASSIGPGIGEQYF
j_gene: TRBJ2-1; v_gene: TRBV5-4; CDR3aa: CASSLGAGRELHNEQFF
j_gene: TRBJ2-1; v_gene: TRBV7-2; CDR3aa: CASSSIYNEQFF
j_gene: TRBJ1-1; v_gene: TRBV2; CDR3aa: CASSGSGAHTEAFF
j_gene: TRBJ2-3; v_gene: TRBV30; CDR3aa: CASQKGAASTDTQYF
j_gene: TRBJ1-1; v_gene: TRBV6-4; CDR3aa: CASSDLRDRNTEAFF
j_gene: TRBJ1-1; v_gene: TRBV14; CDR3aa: CASSPRDRGRNTEAFF
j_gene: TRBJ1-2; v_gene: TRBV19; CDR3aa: CASSKWGIGRTGGTNYGYTF
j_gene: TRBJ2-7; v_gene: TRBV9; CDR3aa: CASSGRPQGEEQYF
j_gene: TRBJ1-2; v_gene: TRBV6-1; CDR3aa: CASRTGGSSGGYTF
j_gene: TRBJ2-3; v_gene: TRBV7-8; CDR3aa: CASSLLAGGLNTDTQYF
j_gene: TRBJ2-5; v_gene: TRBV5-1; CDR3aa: CASSLGLGSSQETQYF
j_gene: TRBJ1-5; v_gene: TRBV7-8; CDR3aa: CASSLWGQGYQPQHF
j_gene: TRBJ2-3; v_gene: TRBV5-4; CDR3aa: CASSLGASSTDTQYF
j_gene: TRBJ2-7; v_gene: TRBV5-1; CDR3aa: CASSFRGAYEQYF
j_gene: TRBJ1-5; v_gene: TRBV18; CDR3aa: CASSLTGERNQPQHF